The 31 T cell receptor beta chains below were found in one sample sequenced in a study of blood T cell repertoires in COVID-19. Clones were read by immunoSEQ multiplex PCR, and TCRdb kept only the in-frame ones, dropping some. The table has 300,000 to 400,000 clones, approximately 88% seen once. Sequencing was done on a sample of PBMCs or T cells enriched from blood (not recorded which). All receptors derive from a woman aged 25 to 39 with acute COVID-19.

CDR3 DNA: TGTGCCACCAGTGTGGGACAGGGGGTAGAGACCCAGTACTTC. It yields the protein CATSVGQGVETQYF. The chain carries TRBV24-1 and TRBJ2-5, with 11 bases lining up with TRBD1. The CDR3 sequence is 14 residues long. J was trimmed by 4 bases and V by 5 bases; bases with no gene match: 2. Germline CDR1 and CDR2: KGHDR and SFDVKD.

V usage is TRBV6-2 or TRBV6-3 and J usage is TRBJ2-5; 9 bases match TRBD2. The CDR3 extends over 17 amino acids. J gave up 5 bases and V 5 bases, and 15 bases lay outside the gene matches. Germline loops: CDR1 MNHEY, CDR2 SVGEGT. In DNA form, the CDR3 reads TGTGCCAGCAGTCCAAACCGACGCGGGGGGGCCGGGGAGACCCAGTACTTC. Protein sequence: CASSPNRRGGAGETQYF.

The rearrangement uses TRBV11-2 and TRBJ1-2; D gene uncertain. The CDR3 consists of 13 residues. Deletions cut 0 bases from V and 5 bases from J, with 7 bases between. Germline V gene data show CDR1 as SGHAT and CDR2 as FQNNGV. The CDR3 bases are TGTGCCAGCAGCTTAGATAGAGGGTATGGCTACACCTTC. As protein: CASSLDRGYGYTF.

The chain combines TRBV23-1 with TRBJ2-3; 8 bases align to TRBD2. TRBV23-1 is known as an ORF, though its function is uncertain. The CDR3 length is 15 residues. With 3 bases clipped from V and 6 bases from J, the junction kept 8 bases outside the gene matches. CDR3 loop: CASSHERGSGDTQYF. The CDR3 region has the DNA TGCGCCAGCAGTCATGAGCGGGGGTCAGGGGATACGCAGTATTTT.

The rearrangement joins TRBV6-5 to TRBJ1-2; 7 bases line up with TRBD1. The V gene end was trimmed by 6 bases and the J gene end by 7 bases; junction bases not matched to a gene: 14. The CDR3 has 15 amino acids. Germline CDR1 is MNHEY and CDR2 is SVGAGI. The CDR3 is CASRTTTGSSFGYTF. DNA for the CDR3: TGTGCCAGCAGAACCACGACAGGGAGTTCGTTTGGCTACACCTTC.

This clone was detected only once. The chain has TRBV5-5 and TRBJ2-7, with 8 nucleotides matching TRBD2. The CDR3 runs to 16 residues. Germline lookup yields CDR1 SGHKS and CDR2 YYEKEE (reference sequence). V was pared by 2 bases and J by 2 bases, with 9 bases of the junction left unmatched. The CDR3 here is CASSFAGGGGTYEQYF. CDR3 coding DNA: TGTGCCAGCAGCTTCGCGGGGGGCGGGGGAACCTACGAGCAGTACTTC. The whole variable domain, filled in from reference TRBV5-5 and TRBJ2-7, reads DAGVTQSPTHLIKTRGQQVTLRCSPISGHKSVSWYQQVLGQGPQFIFQYYEKEERGRGNFPDRFSARQFPNYSSELNVNALLLGDSALYLCASSFAGGGGTYEQYFGPGTRLTVT.

V gene TRBV3-1 (or the pseudogene TRBV3-2) combines with J gene TRBJ1-2, with D perhaps TRBD1 (6 bases). Germline CDR1 reads LGHDT; CDR2 reads YNNKEL (reference sequence). Between the trimmed V and J ends, which lost 1 base and 6 bases, there was a span of 18 bases. This CDR3 contains 16 residues. CDR3 sequence (DNA): TGTGCCAGCAGCCAAGTCCCCCTGGCAGGGGAGAATGGCTACACCTTC. This codes for CASSQVPLAGENGYTF.

The rearrangement links TRBV6-5 to TRBJ1-3, with D hard to call. Germline lookup yields CDR1 MNHEY and CDR2 SVGAGI. V was cut by 2 bases and J by 2 bases, with 10 bases left in between. This CDR3 has 15 residues. CDR3 amino acids: CASSYDSGPGNTIYF. CDR3 DNA sequence: TGTGCCAGCAGTTACGATTCGGGTCCTGGAAACACCATATATTTT.

This chain connects TRBV2 to TRBJ1-1; a possible D gene is TRBD1 (5 bases). V was shortened by 3 bases and J by 10 bases, with 18 bases between the two germline ends. The germline CDR1 and CDR2 sequences are SNHLY and FYNNEI. The CDR3 has 14 amino acids. The CDR3 DNA is TGTGCCAGCAGTGAGGAGGGTCGGGGGTTCCTAGCTTTCTTT. Residues: CASSEEGRGFLAFF.

This clone showed up just once. This chain joins TRBV4-3 and TRBJ2-3; D might be TRBD2 (6 bases). With 0 bases removed from V and 2 bases from J, the gap between germline ends came to 15 bases. Germline values: CDR1 LGHNA, CDR2 YSLEER. This CDR3 is 17 amino acids long. CDR3 loop: CASSQDGDGGPTDTQYF. The DNA for the CDR3 is TGCGCCAGCAGCCAAGATGGGGACGGGGGACCCACAGATACGCAGTATTTT.

J is TRBJ2-3 and V is TRBV12-5, with D possibly matching TRBD2 (7 bases). Germline V gives CDR1 LGHNT, CDR2 FRNRAP. With 5 bases removed from V and 4 bases from J, the gap between germline ends came to 13 bases. CDR3 length equals 14 residues. The CDR3 DNA reads TGTGCTAGTGGTCCCCCGGGGGGCCCAGATACGCAGTATTTT. This codes for CASGPPGGPDTQYF.

V and J are TRBV29-1 and TRBJ1-5; TRBD1 matches at 7 bases. CDR3 length equals 13 residues. Unmatched junction bases numbered 2, after V lost 3 bases and J lost 3 bases. Germline V lookup: CDR1 SQVTM, CDR2 ANQGSEA. The CDR3 nucleotides read TGCAGCGTTGAGACAGGGATCAATCAGCCCCAGCATTTT. Amino acids: CSVETGINQPQHF.

This clone was found once. The J gene is TRBJ1-1, the V gene TRBV21-1; the table names TRBD1, a call not compared with the DNA. TRBV21-1 is designated a pseudogene. CDR3 length: 16 residues. The CDR3 sequence is CASSKKRDSMNTEAFF. The DNA for the CDR3 is TGTGCCAGCAGCAAAAAGAGGGACAGCATGAACACTGAAGCTTTCTTT.

The rearrangement links TRBV5-1 to TRBJ2-3; D is possibly TRBD1 (6 bases). Germline V lookup: CDR1 SGHRS, CDR2 YFSETQ. CDR3 length: 14 amino acids. V was clipped by 3 bases and J by 1 base, with 9 bases between them. The CDR3 DNA reads as TGCGCCAGCAGCTACCGACAGGGCACAGATACGCAGTATTTT. It translates to CASSYRQGTDTQYF.

The chain employs TRBV5-4 and TRBJ1-3; D uncertain. Trimming stripped 2 bases from V and 1 base from J, with 4 bases between. CDR1 and CDR2 from the germline V gene are SGHNT and YYREEE (reference sequence). This CDR3 contains 13 residues. CDR3 amino acids: CASSFTSGNTIYF. As DNA, the CDR3 is TGTGCCAGCAGCTTTACTTCTGGAAACACCATATATTTT.

The V gene is TRBV5-1, the J gene TRBJ2-7, with 7 bases fitting TRBD1. In germline, CDR1 is SGHRS, CDR2 YFSETQ. The J segment lost 3 bases and the V segment lost 3 bases, leaving 6 bases of the junction unmatched. This CDR3 comprises 14 residues. CDR3 amino acids: CASSWGTANYEQYF. CDR3 nucleotides: TGCGCCAGCAGCTGGGGGACAGCAAACTACGAGCAGTACTTC.

CDR3 DNA sequence: TGTGCCAGCAGCCCGGGGAGCGGGGGGCCCCGCGGGCAGTTCTTC. It translates to CASSPGSGGPRGQFF. The chain combines TRBV11-2 with TRBJ2-1; 9 bases fit TRBD2. The CDR3 covers 15 residues. Trimming at V came to 5 bases and at J to 12 bases, leaving 14 bases not matched to a gene. Germline CDR1 is SGHAT and CDR2 is FQNNGV.

Details on this clone: This CDR3 is also generated by other DNA sequences in the sample. V usage is TRBV11-2 and J usage is TRBJ1-1, with D perhaps matching TRBD1 (6 bases). The CDR3 is 13 residues long. The V gene lost 3 bases and the J gene lost 1 base, with 6 bases spanning the gap. Per germline, CDR1 SGHAT and CDR2 FQNNGV. For the CDR3, the DNA is TGTGCCAGCAGCTTGGGACAGAACACTGAAGCTTTCTTT. The encoded protein is CASSLGQNTEAFF. The whole variable domain, filled in from reference TRBV11-2 and TRBJ1-1, reads EAGVAQSPRYKIIEKRQSVAFWCNPISGHATLYWYQQILGQGPKLLIQFQNNGVVDDSQLPKDRFSAERLKGVDSTLKIQPAKLEDSAVYLCASSLGQNTEAFFGQGTRLTVV.

The chain employs TRBV5-1 and TRBJ2-7, with D maybe TRBD1 (6 bases). V lost 1 base and J lost 5, with 13 bases in between. Germline V lookup: CDR1 SGHRS, CDR2 YFSETQ. This CDR3 has 14 amino acids. The CDR3 loop is CASSLIGRGNEQYF. In DNA form, the CDR3 reads TGCGCCAGCAGCTTGATTGGCAGGGGAAACGAGCAGTACTTC.

In this sample, this clone turned up once. CDR3 nucleotides: TGTGCCAGCAGCGCGCCCTCGACAGGGGCGGCCACTGAAGCTTTCTTT. Its translation is CASSAPSTGAATEAFF. The chain links TRBV9 to TRBJ1-1, with 8 bases matching TRBD1. The germline V gene encodes CDR1 SGDLS and CDR2 YYNGEE. With V trimmed by 3 bases and J by 4 bases, 11 bases remained unmatched. The CDR3 runs to 16 residues.

This clone has only one observation. This chain joins TRBV7-8 and TRBJ2-2; tentatively, D is TRBD2 (5 bases). Germline CDR1 reads SGHVS; CDR2 reads FQNEAQ. The germline V and J ends were trimmed by 2 bases and 4 bases, with 11 bases remaining between them. There are 15 residues in the CDR3. CDR3 residues: CASSLRERGTGELFF. CDR3 DNA: TGTGCCAGCAGCTTACGAGAACGGGGCACCGGGGAGCTGTTTTTT.

This clone showed up just once. V usage is TRBV6-4 and J usage is TRBJ2-7; maybe TRBD2 (5 bases). The CDR3 spans 14 residues. The germline V and J ends were trimmed by 3 bases and 5 bases, with 14 bases remaining between them. Germline CDR1 is MRHNA and CDR2 is SNTAGT. The CDR3 coding sequence is TGTGCCAGCAGTGAATCGGGGTACGACGACGAGCAGTACTTC. Translating gives CASSESGYDDEQYF.

The CDR3, as DNA: TGTGCCACCAGTGATTTCAGTAATGAGCAGTTCTTC. It is translated as CATSDFSNEQFF. V is TRBV24-1 and J is TRBJ2-1; D unclear. With 1 base removed from V and 7 bases from J, the gap between germline ends came to 4 bases. The CDR3 has 12 amino acids. Germline CDR1 reads KGHDR; CDR2 reads SFDVKD.

This chain links TRBV5-8 with TRBJ1-4; the match to TRBD1 covers 9 bases. V dropped 4 bases and J dropped 8; count of bases not matched to a gene: 9. Germline loops: CDR1 SGHTS, CDR2 YDEGEE. CDR3 length: 15 amino acids. CDR3 bases: TGTGCCAGCAGCCCCGACAGGGGGAAAGGGGAAAAACTGTTTTTT. This sequence encodes CASSPDRGKGEKLFF.

The chain joins TRBV5-1 to TRBJ2-2, with 9 bases matching TRBD2. Germline trimming cut 3 bases from V and 6 bases from J; bases unmatched to any gene: 9. This CDR3 spans 16 amino acids. Germline values: CDR1 SGHRS, CDR2 YFSETQ. DNA of the CDR3: TGCGCCAGCAGCTCTGTGCTGCGGGGGGGCCCCGGGGAGCTGTTTTTT. It specifies CASSSVLRGGPGELFF.

The V call is TRBV5-6, the J call TRBJ2-2; 8 bases are a match to TRBD1. Losses at the gene ends were 0 bases for V and 5 bases for J; bases not matched to a gene: 0. Germline-derived CDR1 and CDR2 are SGHDT and YYEEEE. This CDR3 region has 14 residues. The CDR3: CASSLGQGTGELFF. In DNA form, the CDR3 reads TGTGCCAGCAGCTTGGGACAGGGGACCGGGGAGCTGTTTTTT.

The chain couples TRBV9 to TRBJ2-3, with 7 bases aligning to TRBD1. The CDR3 spans 14 residues. Trimming took 3 bases from V and 1 from J; bases not matched to a gene: 2. Germline lookup yields CDR1 SGDLS and CDR2 YYNGEE. In DNA form, the CDR3 reads TGTGCCAGCAGCGAGCAGGGGGGCACAGATACGCAGTATTTT. This sequence encodes CASSEQGGTDTQYF.

This chain uses TRBV3-1 (or the pseudogene TRBV3-2) with TRBJ1-1, with 7 bases that match TRBD1. The germline CDR1 and CDR2 sequences are LGHDT and YNNKEL (reference sequence). The CDR3 runs 15 residues. V dropped 1 base and J dropped 6; count of bases not matched to a gene: 8. CDR3 DNA sequence: TGTGCCAGCAGCCAAGTCGGGCAGGGGGGCCCTGAAGCTTTCTTT. Encoded protein: CASSQVGQGGPEAFF.

This clone showed up just once. The rearrangement uses TRBV7-9 and TRBJ2-5; 8 nucleotides agree with TRBD2. There are 14 residues in the CDR3. Germline CDR1 and CDR2: SEHNR and FQNEAQ (reference sequence). J was trimmed by 4 bases and V by 4 bases; bases with no gene match: 5. The CDR3 nucleotides are TGTGCCAGCAGCTCCTCGGGGGGGCTAGAGACCCAGTACTTC. Amino acids: CASSSSGGLETQYF.

This chain uses TRBV30 with TRBJ2-1, with 11 positions matching TRBD2. Losses at the gene ends were 0 bases for V and 10 bases for J; bases not matched to a gene: 8. The CDR3 consists of 15 residues. Germline V gene data show CDR1 as GTSNPN and CDR2 as SVGIG (reference sequence). The CDR3 DNA reads TGTGCCTGGAGTGTAATTAGCGGGGGGGCAGGGGAGCAGTTCTTC. Its protein is CAWSVISGGAGEQFF.

This chain joins TRBV10-2 and TRBJ2-2; 12 nucleotides match TRBD2. CDR1 is WSHSY and CDR2 is SAAADI in the germline V gene. The length of the CDR3 is 17 residues. V was clipped by 3 bases and J by 2 bases; unmatched bases: 4. As DNA, the CDR3 is TGCGCCAGCAGTGAAACTAGCGGGGGGCATAACACCGGGGAGCTGTTTTTT. Its protein product is CASSETSGGHNTGELFF.